This TCR beta chain was documented in a study of early T cells in non-severe SARS-CoV-2 infection. TCRdb fed the 5' RACE reads into MiXCR, producing one record per CDR3 protein. The repertoire has about 60,000 distinct CDR3 sequences, about 8.9% of them found once; the top ten carry 17%. The germline gives CDR1 SGHTA, CDR2 FQGNSA. J gave up 5 bases and V 7 bases, and 5 bases lay outside the gene matches. The CDR3 loop spans 13 amino acids. Specimen: whole blood. This receptor was taken from an adult who was a healthcare worker with PCR-confirmed SARS-CoV-2 infection or an uninfected control (not recorded which). V is TRBV7-2 and J is TRBJ2-3; 8 positions agree with TRBD2. CDR3 sequence: CASNSLAGDTQYF. The CDR3 DNA is TGTGCCAGCAACTCCCTAGCGGGAGATACGCAGTATTTT.